Listed here is a single T cell receptor (beta chain). The data stem from a study of blood T cell repertoires in COVID-19. Study overall: There were acute and convalescent COVID-19 samples, and they came from the United States, Italy and Spain.

In the original workflow: Estimated nucleated cell counts came from reference gene primer amplification. TCRdb keeps only in-frame clones here, not all; method: immunoSEQ multiplex PCR. V and J calls and clone size are those listed in that table; D and trimming were worked out from the DNA. The table has roughly 570,000 clones, about 88% seen once. What was sequenced was peripheral blood. The receptor was derived from a woman in her 50s with COVID-19, enrolled during active disease.

CDR3 bases: TGTGCCAGCAGCGATAGCCGGGACAGCGAGAGCTCCTACGAGCAGTACTTC. Protein sequence: CASSDSRDSESSYEQYF. The rearrangement uses TRBV9 and TRBJ2-7; 7 nucleotides line up with TRBD1. Per germline, CDR1 SGDLS and CDR2 YYNGEE. V dropped 3 bases and J dropped 0; count of bases not matched to a gene: 12. This CDR3 spans 17 amino acids.